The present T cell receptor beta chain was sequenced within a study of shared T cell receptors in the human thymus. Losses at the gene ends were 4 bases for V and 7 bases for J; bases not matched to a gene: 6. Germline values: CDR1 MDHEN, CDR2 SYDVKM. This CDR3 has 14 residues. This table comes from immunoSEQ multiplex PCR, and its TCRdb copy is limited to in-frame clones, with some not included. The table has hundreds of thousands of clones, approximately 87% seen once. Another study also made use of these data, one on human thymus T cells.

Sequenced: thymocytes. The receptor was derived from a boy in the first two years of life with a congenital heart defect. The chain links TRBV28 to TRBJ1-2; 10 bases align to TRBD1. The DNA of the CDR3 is TGTGCCAGCAGTTCGGGACAGGGGAAAGGTGGCTACACCTTC. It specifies CASSSGQGKGGYTF.